Detailed here is one TCR beta chain. Possible read error: a much larger clone is one base away. The data derive from a study of T cells in Graves' hyperthyroidism and ophthalmopathy. The CDR3 is 18 amino acids. The V gene lost 5 bases and the J gene lost 4 bases, with 21 bases spanning the gap. The germline V gene encodes CDR1 MNHNS and CDR2 SASEGT. RNA transcripts provided the source from which TCR beta CDR3 regions were amplified. HTBI primers drove first-round RT-PCR of the TCR CDR3. MiXCR, applied by TCRdb to the multiplex PCR reads, yields one record per CDR3 protein. The data show a few hundred thousand distinct CDR3 sequences, 46% seen once.

The chain joins TRBV6-1 to TRBJ1-6, with D possibly being TRBD1 (6 bases). Source material: peripheral blood or thyroid tissue (not recorded which). The sequence was obtained from a woman aged 18-30 years with Graves' hyperthyroidism. CDR3 nucleotides: TGTGCCAGCAGTTACTCATCCGGGGGGCTCGGTTATAATTCACCCCTCCACTTT. It translates to CASSYSSGGLGYNSPLHF.